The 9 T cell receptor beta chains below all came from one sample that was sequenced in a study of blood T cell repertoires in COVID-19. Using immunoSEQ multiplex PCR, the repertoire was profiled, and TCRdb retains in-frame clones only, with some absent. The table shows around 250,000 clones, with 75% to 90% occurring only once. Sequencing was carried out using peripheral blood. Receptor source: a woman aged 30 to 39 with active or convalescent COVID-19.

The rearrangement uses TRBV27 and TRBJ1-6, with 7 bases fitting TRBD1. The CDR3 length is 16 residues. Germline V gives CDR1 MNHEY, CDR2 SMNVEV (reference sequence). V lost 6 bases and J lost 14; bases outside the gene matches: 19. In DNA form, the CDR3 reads TGTGCCAGCAGCCATGGGACAGCTATCGCGCAAATGGCCCTCCACTTT. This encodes CASSHGTAIAQMALHF.

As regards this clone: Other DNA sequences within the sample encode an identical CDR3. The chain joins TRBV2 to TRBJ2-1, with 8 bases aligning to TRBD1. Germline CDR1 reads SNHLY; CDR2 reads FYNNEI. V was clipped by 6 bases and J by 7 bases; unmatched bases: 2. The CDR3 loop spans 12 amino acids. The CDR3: CASSGQGNEQFF. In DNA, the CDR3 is TGTGCCAGCAGCGGACAGGGTAATGAGCAGTTCTTC. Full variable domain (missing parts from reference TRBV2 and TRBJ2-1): EPEVTQTPSHQVTQMGQEVILRCVPISNHLYFYWYRQILGQKVEFLVSFYNNEISEKSEIFDDQFSVERPDGSNFTLKIRSTKLEDSAMYFCASSGQGNEQFFGPGTRLTVL.

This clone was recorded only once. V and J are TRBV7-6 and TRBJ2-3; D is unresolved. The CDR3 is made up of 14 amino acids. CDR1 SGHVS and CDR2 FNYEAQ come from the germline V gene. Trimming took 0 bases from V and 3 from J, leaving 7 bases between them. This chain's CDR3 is CASSLAPSTDTQYF. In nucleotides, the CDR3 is TGTGCCAGCAGCTTAGCCCCTAGTACAGATACGCAGTATTTT.

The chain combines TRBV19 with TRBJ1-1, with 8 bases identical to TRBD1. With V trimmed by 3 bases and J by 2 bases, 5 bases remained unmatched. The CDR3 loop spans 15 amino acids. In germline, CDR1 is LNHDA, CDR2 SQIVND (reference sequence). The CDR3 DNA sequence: TGTGCCAGTAGTATTACCGGACAGGGTAACACTGAAGCTTTCTTT. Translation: CASSITGQGNTEAFF.

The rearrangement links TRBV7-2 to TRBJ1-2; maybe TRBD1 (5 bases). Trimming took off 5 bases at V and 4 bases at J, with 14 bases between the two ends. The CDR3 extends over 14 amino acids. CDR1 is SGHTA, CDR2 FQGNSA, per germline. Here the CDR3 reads CASSAAGLGYGYTF. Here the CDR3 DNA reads TGTGCCAGCAGCGCCGCAGGGTTAGGCTATGGCTACACCTTC.

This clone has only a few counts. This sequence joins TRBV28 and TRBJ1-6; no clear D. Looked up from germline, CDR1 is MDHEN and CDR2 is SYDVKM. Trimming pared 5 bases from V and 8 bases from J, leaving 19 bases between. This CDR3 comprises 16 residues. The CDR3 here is CASSPSGLRADSPLHF. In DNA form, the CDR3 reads TGTGCCAGCAGTCCCTCAGGACTCAGAGCGGATTCACCCCTCCACTTT.

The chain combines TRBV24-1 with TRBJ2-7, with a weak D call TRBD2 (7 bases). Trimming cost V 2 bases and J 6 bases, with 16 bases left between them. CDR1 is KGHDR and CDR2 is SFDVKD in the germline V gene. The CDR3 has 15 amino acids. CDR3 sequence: CATSDSAGAPLEQYF. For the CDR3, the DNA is TGTGCCACCAGTGATTCTGCGGGGGCCCCTCTCGAGCAGTACTTC.

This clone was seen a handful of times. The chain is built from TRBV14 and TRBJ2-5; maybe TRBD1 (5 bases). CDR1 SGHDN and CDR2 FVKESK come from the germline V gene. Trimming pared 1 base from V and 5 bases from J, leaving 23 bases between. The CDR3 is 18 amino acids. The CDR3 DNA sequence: TGTGCCAGCAGCCAAGGCCTTCTGGCAGGGCATTGGACGGAGACCCAGTACTTC. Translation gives CASSQGLLAGHWTETQYF. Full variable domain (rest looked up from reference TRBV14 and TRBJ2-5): EAGVTQFPSHSVIEKGQTVTLRCDPISGHDNLYWYRRVMGKEIKFLLHFVKESKQDESGMPNNRFLAERTGGTYSTLKVQPAELEDSGVYFCASSQGLLAGHWTETQYFGPGTRLLVL.

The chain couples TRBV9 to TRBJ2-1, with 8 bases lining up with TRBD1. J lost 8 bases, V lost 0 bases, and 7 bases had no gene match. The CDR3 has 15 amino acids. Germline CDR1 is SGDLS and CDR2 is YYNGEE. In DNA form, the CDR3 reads TGTGCCAGCAGCGTAGCCCTCACAGGGGGATATGAGCAGTTCTTC. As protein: CASSVALTGGYEQFF.